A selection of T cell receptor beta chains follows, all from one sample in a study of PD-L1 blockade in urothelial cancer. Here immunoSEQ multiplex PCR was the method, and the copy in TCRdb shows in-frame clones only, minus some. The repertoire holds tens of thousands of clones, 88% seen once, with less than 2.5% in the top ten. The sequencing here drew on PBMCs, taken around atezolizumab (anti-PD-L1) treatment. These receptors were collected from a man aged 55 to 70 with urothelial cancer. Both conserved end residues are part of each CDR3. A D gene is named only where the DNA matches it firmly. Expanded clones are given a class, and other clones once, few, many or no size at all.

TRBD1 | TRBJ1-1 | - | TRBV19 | TGTGCCAGTAGTAGTCCCCCGGGACAGATCCTGAACACTGAAGCTTTCTTT | CASSSPPGQILNTEAFF
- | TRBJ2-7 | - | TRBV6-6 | TGTGCCAGCAGTTACGTCAGGGGTCCGTACGAGCAGTACTTC | CASSYVRGPYEQYF
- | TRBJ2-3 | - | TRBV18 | TGTGCCAGCCTGCTCAGAACCACAGATACGCAGTATTTT | CASLLRTTDTQYF
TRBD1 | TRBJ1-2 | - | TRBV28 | TGTGCCAGCAGTTCCGACAGGGTCTATGGCTACACCTTC | CASSSDRVYGYTF
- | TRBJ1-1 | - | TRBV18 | TGTGCCAGCTCACCGGGCAGGGTGGAAGCTTTCTTT | CASSPGRVEAFF
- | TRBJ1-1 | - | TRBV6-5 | TGTGCCAGCAGGTCGGGAGGGCGAGTCACTGAAGCTTTCTTT | CASRSGGRVTEAFF
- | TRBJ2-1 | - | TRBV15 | TGTGCCACCAGCATCCCCAACAGTCGGAATGAGCAGTTCTTC | CATSIPNSRNEQFF
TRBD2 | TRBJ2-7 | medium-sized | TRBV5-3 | TGTGCCAGGAGCGGGAGCCCGGCCCCTTTTTCCTACGAGCAGTACTTC | CARSGSPAPFSYEQYF
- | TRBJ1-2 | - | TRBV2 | TGTGCCAGCAGTGAAGCGCCAGAAATCTATGGCTACACCTTC | CASSEAPEIYGYTF
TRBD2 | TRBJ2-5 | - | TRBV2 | TGTGCCAGCAAAGAGAGCGGGATTAGCCAAGAGACCCAGTACTTC | CASKESGISQETQYF
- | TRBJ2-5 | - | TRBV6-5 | TGTGCCAGCAGTTACTCGATCCGGGACATCGAAGAGACCCAGTACTTC | CASSYSIRDIEETQYF
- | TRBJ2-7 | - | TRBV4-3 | TGCGCCAGCAGCCAATACATCACCGGGGATTCCTACGAGCAGTACTTC | CASSQYITGDSYEQYF
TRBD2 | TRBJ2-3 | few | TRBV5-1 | TGCGCCAGCAGCATCTCTAGCGGAGTCACAGATACGCAGTATTTT | CASSISSGVTDTQYF
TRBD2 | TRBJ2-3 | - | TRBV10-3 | TGTGCCATCAGTGGGGTAGCGGGGGGCACAGATACGCAGTATTTT | CAISGVAGGTDTQYF
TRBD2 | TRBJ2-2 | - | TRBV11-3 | TGTGCCAGCAGTGCACTAGCGGGAGGGGCCGGGGAGCTGTTTTTT | CASSALAGGAGELFF
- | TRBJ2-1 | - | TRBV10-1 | TGCGCCAGCAGTGACGGGGGACGCTACAATGAGCAGTTCTTC | CASSDGGRYNEQFF
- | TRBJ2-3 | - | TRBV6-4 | TGTGCCAGCAGTGCGCAGGCGGGTTCAGATACGCAGTATTTT | CASSAQAGSDTQYF
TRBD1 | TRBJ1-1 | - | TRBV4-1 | TGCGCCAGCAGCCAAGATGACAGGGTAATCACTGAAGCTTTCTTT | CASSQDDRVITEAFF
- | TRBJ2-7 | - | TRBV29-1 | TGCAGCGTTGAAGTGGCGAGTAGGAGCTCCTACGAGCAGTACTTC | CSVEVASRSSYEQYF
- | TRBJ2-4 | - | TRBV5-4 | TGTGCCAGCAGCTTGGCCGAAAACATTCAGTACTTC | CASSLAENIQYF
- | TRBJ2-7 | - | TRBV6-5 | TGTGCCAGCAGCGAGACAGCTTCATCCTACGAGCAGTACTTC | CASSETASSYEQYF
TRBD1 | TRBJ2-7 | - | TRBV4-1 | TGCGCCAGCAGCCAAGGGGGGACAGGGGACGTTGGGAAGCAGTACTTC | CASSQGGTGDVGKQYF
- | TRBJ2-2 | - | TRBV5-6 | TGTGCCAGCAACCCTAGAGAGTCAAACACCGGGGAGCTGTTTTTT | CASNPRESNTGELFF
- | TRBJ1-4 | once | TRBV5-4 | TGTGCCAGCAGCTTTGGACAGCGCAATGAAAAACTGTTTTTT | CASSFGQRNEKLFF
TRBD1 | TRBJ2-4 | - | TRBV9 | TGTGCCAGCAGCGTAGAAGGGACAGGGTCGAGGCTAGCCAAAAACATTCAGTACTTC | CASSVEGTGSRLAKNIQYF
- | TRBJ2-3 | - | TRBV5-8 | TGTGCCAGCAGCCTGGGAGCCGAAACAGATACGCAGTATTTT | CASSLGAETDTQYF
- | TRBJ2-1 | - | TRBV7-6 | TGTGCCAGCGGCACCTACAATGAGCAGTTCTTC | CASGTYNEQFF
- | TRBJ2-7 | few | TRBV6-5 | TGTGCCAGCAGTTACCGGGGAGGATCAAACTACGAGCAGTACTTC | CASSYRGGSNYEQYF
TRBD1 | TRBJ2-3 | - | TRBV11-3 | TGTGCCAGCAGCTTAGTCGGGACAGGGGCTGCAGATACGCAGTATTTT | CASSLVGTGAADTQYF
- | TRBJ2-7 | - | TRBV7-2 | TGTGCCAGCAGCTTAGACAGTTTCTTTCCGGACGAGCAGTACTTC | CASSLDSFFPDEQYF
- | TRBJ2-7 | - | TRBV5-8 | TGTGCCAGCAGCTCTCGGGATAGGTTTGACTACGAGCAGTACTTC | CASSSRDRFDYEQYF
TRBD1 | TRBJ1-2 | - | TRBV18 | TGTGCCAGCTCACCCTCGGGACAGGGAAATGGCTACACCTTC | CASSPSGQGNGYTF
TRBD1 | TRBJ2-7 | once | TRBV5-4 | TGTGCCAGCAGCTCCGGACAGGCTCCCTACGAGCAGTACTTC | CASSSGQAPYEQYF
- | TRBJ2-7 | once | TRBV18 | TGTGCCAGCTCACCGGTTGTAGGGGGCGAGCAGTACTTC | CASSPVVGGEQYF
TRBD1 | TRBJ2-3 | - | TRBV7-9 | TGTGCCAGCAGCTTTCGACAGGGTAGCACAGATACGCAGTATTTT | CASSFRQGSTDTQYF
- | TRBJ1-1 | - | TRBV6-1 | TGTGCCAGCAGTGTCGGGGTAGGGTCGAACACTGAAGCTTTCTTT | CASSVGVGSNTEAFF
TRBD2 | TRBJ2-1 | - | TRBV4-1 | TGCGCCAGCAGCCAGGGGTTTATAGCGGGAGGGACTAGAGACAATGAGCAGTTCTTC | CASSQGFIAGGTRDNEQFF
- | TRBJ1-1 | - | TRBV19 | TGTGCCAGTAGTATATCCAGATACACTGAAGCTTTCTTT | CASSISRYTEAFF
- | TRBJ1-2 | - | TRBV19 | TGTGCCAGTAGTCCGACAGTGGGGGGCTACACCTTC | CASSPTVGGYTF